These T cell receptor beta chains were read from a single sample in a study of radiotherapy plus CTLA-4 blockade in lung cancer. The table came from immunoSEQ multiplex PCR; TCRdb's copy has only in-frame clones and leaves some out. This sample has some 73,000 clones, with approximately 73% found just once. Source: peripheral blood, taken from a patient treated with radiotherapy plus ipilimumab. These receptors came from a human donor with non-small cell lung cancer whose response to radiotherapy plus ipilimumab could not be evaluated. The CDR3 runs from the conserved cysteine through the conserved F or W. Each record gives: J gene, V gene, clone size, D gene, CDR3 DNA, CDR3 protein. The D gene is left open where the match is weak. Where a row states a size, it is once, few, many or the class of an expanded clone; other rows omit it.

>TRBJ1-2|TRBV28|.|.
TGTGCCAGCAGCAAGGACGGGGGAGGCTACACCTTC
CASSKDGGGYTF
>TRBJ2-1|TRBV19|.|TRBD1
TGTGCCAGTAGTATAGACCGGGACAGGGACTACAATGAGCAGTTCTTC
CASSIDRDRDYNEQFF
>TRBJ2-2|TRBV2|many|.
TGTGCCAGCAGTCAAATCGACAGAGTCACCGGGGAGCTGTTTTTT
CASSQIDRVTGELFF
>TRBJ1-4|TRBV7-9|.|.
TGTGCCAGCAGCTTAGTCGACGGGGGTCGGGTTGAAAAACTGTTTTTT
CASSLVDGGRVEKLFF
>TRBJ2-7|TRBV7-6|.|.
TGTGCCAGCAGCTTAAACCCCTCCGGACTCGACGAGCAGTACTTC
CASSLNPSGLDEQYF
>TRBJ2-6|TRBV7-9|.|TRBD1
TGTGCCAGCAGCCCCCGGACAGGGCTATCTGGGGCCAACGTCCTGACTTTC
CASSPRTGLSGANVLTF
>TRBJ1-1|TRBV5-4|.|.
TGTGCCAGCAGCTTGGATCGGGGAAACACTGAAGCTTTCTTT
CASSLDRGNTEAFF
>TRBJ2-7|TRBV14|.|.
TGTGCCAGCAGCCAAGATGGGCAGGGAACGTACTTC
CASSQDGQGTYF
>TRBJ1-6|TRBV28|.|.
TGTGCCAGCAGTTTAGCAGGGTATAATTCACCCCTCCACTTT
CASSLAGYNSPLHF
>TRBJ2-7|TRBV4-1|.|TRBD1
TGCGCCAGCAGCCTCTCCGGGACAGGTAATGTCTACGAGCAGTACTTC
CASSLSGTGNVYEQYF
>TRBJ2-2|TRBV18|.|TRBD1
TGTGCCAGCTCACTGGGACAGATGAACACCGGGGAGCTGTTTTTT
CASSLGQMNTGELFF
>TRBJ2-5|TRBV4-2|.|TRBD2
TGTGCCAGCAGCCCAAGACTAGCGGGAGGGAGTGAGACCCAGTACTTC
CASSPRLAGGSETQYF
>TRBJ1-4|TRBV27|.|.
TGTGCCAGCAGCCGTACGGGGGTAGCTAATGAAAAACTGTTTTTT
CASSRTGVANEKLFF
>TRBJ1-5|TRBV6-6|.|.
TGTGCCAGCAGTCCCCGGACAGAGAGTCAGCCCCAGCATTTT
CASSPRTESQPQHF
>TRBJ1-1|TRBV6-6|.|TRBD1
TGTGCCAGCAGTTACTCATTAGGGGGCCAGCGCACTGAAGCTTTCTTT
CASSYSLGGQRTEAFF
>TRBJ1-4|TRBV5-1|.|TRBD1
TGCGCCAGCAGCTCGAGGACAGGATATGCAACTAATGAAAAACTGTTTTTT
CASSSRTGYATNEKLFF
>TRBJ1-2|TRBV19|once|TRBD1
TGTGCCAGTAAAGACAGGGTGGAGGGCTACACCTTC
CASKDRVEGYTF
>TRBJ1-4|TRBV7-9|.|TRBD1
TGTGCCAGCAGCTTTCAGGGGGCGGGTAATGAAAAACTGTTTTTT
CASSFQGAGNEKLFF
>TRBJ2-3|TRBV19|.|TRBD1
TGTGCCAGCCAAATTGACAGGGGGTCAGATACGCAGTATTTT
CASQIDRGSDTQYF
>TRBJ2-7|TRBV5-6|.|.
TGTGCCAGCAGCTTGGGGGGGGGCCTCTACGAGCAGTACTTC
CASSLGGGLYEQYF
>TRBJ2-1|TRBV9|.|TRBD2
TGTGCCAGCAGCGTAGTAGGACTAGCGGCCTGGAGCTCCTACAATGAGCAGTTCTTC
CASSVVGLAAWSSYNEQFF
>TRBJ1-6|TRBV18|.|.
TGTGCCAGCTCGACGCAGGGGCCCGGTTTAAATTCACCCCTCCACTTT
CASSTQGPGLNSPLHF
>TRBJ2-1|TRBV10-2|.|.
TGCGCCAGCAGGGGCGGGGCGGGGTACAATGAGCAGTTCTTC
CASRGGAGYNEQFF
>TRBJ1-1|TRBV29-1|.|.
TGCAGCGTGGGGCGGACTGAAGCTTTCTTT
CSVGRTEAFF
>TRBJ1-1|TRBV6-5|.|.
TGTGCCAGCAGTTACTCGAATAGCATTGAAGCTTTCTTT
CASSYSNSIEAFF
>TRBJ2-5|TRBV4-3|.|.
TGCGCCAGCAGCTCCGGTGGCGGCCGCGGAGAGACCCAGTACTTC
CASSSGGGRGETQYF
>TRBJ2-7|TRBV11-3|once|TRBD2
TGTGCCAGCAGCTCCTTAGCGGGTAGTGACTACGAGCAGTACTTC
CASSSLAGSDYEQYF
>TRBJ2-7|TRBV11-3|.|.
TGTGCCAGCAGCTTAGATCCTAGCCGGCCCTACGAGCAGTACTTC
CASSLDPSRPYEQYF
>TRBJ2-1|TRBV18|once|TRBD1
TGTGCCAGCACCAAGGGACAGGACAATGAGCAGTTCTTC
CASTKGQDNEQFF
>TRBJ2-7|TRBV9|.|TRBD1
TGTGCCAGCAGCTCCACAGGGGGATGGTCCTACGAGCAGTACTTC
CASSSTGGWSYEQYF
>TRBJ1-1|TRBV7-2|few|.
TGTGCCAGCAGCCTCCTGGCCCTAGACACTGAAGCTTTCTTT
CASSLLALDTEAFF
>TRBJ2-2|TRBV5-6|.|.
TGTGCCAGCACCTCGGGACCCGGGAGCACCGGGGAGCTGTTTTTT
CASTSGPGSTGELFF
>TRBJ2-1|TRBV4-1|.|.
TGCGCCAGCAGCCTTTCAGTTGAGCAGTTCTTC
CASSLSVEQFF
>TRBJ2-7|TRBV11-3|.|TRBD1
TGTGCCAGCAGCTTAGTCCCATACAGGGGACCCTACGAGCAGTACTTC
CASSLVPYRGPYEQYF
>TRBJ1-2|TRBV7-2|once|.
TGTGCCAGCAGCTTACTGTGGGTGGAGGGCAACAACTATGGCTACACCTTC
CASSLLWVEGNNYGYTF
>TRBJ2-3|TRBV7-8|.|TRBD2
TGTGCCAGCATTAGCGGGGGGGTACGAAGCACAGATACGCAGTATTTT
CASISGGVRSTDTQYF
>TRBJ1-5|TRBV6-4|medium-sized|.
TGTGCCAGCAGTGACAGGACGGGGGATCAGCCCCAGCATTTT
CASSDRTGDQPQHF
>TRBJ1-2|TRBV11-2|.|TRBD1
TGTGCCAGCAGCTACGGACAGGCGATTAACTATGGCTACACCTTC
CASSYGQAINYGYTF
>TRBJ1-4|TRBV5-4|.|TRBD1
TGTGCCAGCAGCGACTCCGGGACAGGGGAAAAACTGTTTTTT
CASSDSGTGEKLFF
>TRBJ1-1|TRBV7-9|many|.
TGTGCCAGCAGGCCACCCTTCAGGCGTATTTCAATCACTGAAGCTTTCTTT
CASRPPFRRISITEAFF
>TRBJ2-3|TRBV10-1|.|.
TGCGCCAGCAATCGGAGGAGGGACAGAGAAAACACAGATACGCAGTATTTT
CASNRRRDRENTDTQYF
>TRBJ2-5|TRBV7-9|.|TRBD2
TGTGCCAGCAGCTTAGGCCCTAGCGGGGCGGGAGAGACCCAGTACTTC
CASSLGPSGAGETQYF
>TRBJ2-3|TRBV10-1|few|.
TGCGCCAGCAGGGAGGGGGCTACGGGAGATACGCAGTATTTT
CASREGATGDTQYF
>TRBJ2-7|TRBV11-2|.|.
TGTGCCAGCAGCCCTTGGGGGCGGGCTAGCTCCTACGAGCAGTACTTC
CASSPWGRASSYEQYF
>TRBJ1-5|TRBV19|.|.
TGTGCCAGTAGTATAGTCGGTCAGCCCCAGCATTTT
CASSIVGQPQHF
>TRBJ1-5|TRBV5-1|.|.
TGCGCCAGCAACTCCACCGGGAAGATGGGATATAGCAATCAGCCCCAGCATTTT
CASNSTGKMGYSNQPQHF
>TRBJ1-6|TRBV6-5|.|.
TGTGCCAGCAGGTCCGAGGGGACTTATAATTCACCCCTCCACTTT
CASRSEGTYNSPLHF
>TRBJ1-6|TRBV4-3|few|.
TGCGCCAGCAGCCAAGATTGGCAGTATAATTCACCCCTCCACTTT
CASSQDWQYNSPLHF
>TRBJ1-4|TRBV4-3|.|TRBD1
TGCGCCAGCAGCCAGGACAGGGTGGATGAAAAACTGTTTTTT
CASSQDRVDEKLFF
>TRBJ1-5|TRBV12-5|.|.
TGTGCTAGTGGTTTGCTCCGGGGGTCATTATCGGATCAGCCCCAGCATTTT
CASGLLRGSLSDQPQHF
>TRBJ2-3|TRBV18|.|.
TGTGCCAGCTCACCCCGACAGGATGGGGATACGCAGTATTTT
CASSPRQDGDTQYF
>TRBJ1-1|TRBV18|few|.
TGTGCCAGCTCACCAGTCGGGAGGGTGACTGAAGCTTTCTTT
CASSPVGRVTEAFF
>TRBJ1-2|TRBV29-1|.|.
TGCAGCGTCTCCAGGGAAAGCAACTATGGCTACACCTTC
CSVSRESNYGYTF
>TRBJ2-7|TRBV6-6|few|.
TGTGCCAGCAGTTTTCTCCGCTACGAGCAGTACTTC
CASSFLRYEQYF
>TRBJ2-1|TRBV6-6|.|TRBD2
TGTGCCAGCAGTCAGGGACTAGCGGGGGGAAATGAGCAGTTCTTC
CASSQGLAGGNEQFF